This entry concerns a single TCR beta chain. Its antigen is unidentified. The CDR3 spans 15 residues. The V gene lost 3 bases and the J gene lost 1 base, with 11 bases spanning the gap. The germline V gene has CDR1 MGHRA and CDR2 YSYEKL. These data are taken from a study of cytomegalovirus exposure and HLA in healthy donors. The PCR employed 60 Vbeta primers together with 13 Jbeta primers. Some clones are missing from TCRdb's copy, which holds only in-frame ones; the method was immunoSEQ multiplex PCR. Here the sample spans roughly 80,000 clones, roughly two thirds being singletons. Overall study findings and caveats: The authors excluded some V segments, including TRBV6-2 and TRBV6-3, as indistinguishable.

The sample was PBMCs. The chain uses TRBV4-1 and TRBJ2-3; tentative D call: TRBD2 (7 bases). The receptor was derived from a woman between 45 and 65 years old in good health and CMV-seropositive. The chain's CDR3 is CASSQWGGGTDTQYF. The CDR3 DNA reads TGCGCCAGCAGCCAGTGGGGGGGCGGCACAGATACGCAGTATTTT.